This TCR beta chain was recovered during a study of vaccination effects on CD4 cells after COVID-19. Study information: It was two doses of either the BNT162b2 or mRNA-1273 vaccine that participants received.

Libraries were prepared by immunoSEQ multiplex PCR; TCRdb keeps only in-frame clonotypes and omits some of them. The repertoire holds roughly 24,000 clones, roughly 73% seen once, with roughly 5% in the top ten. Study findings and constraints: Cross-reaction with common cold coronaviruses was seen in only 1 of 255 vaccine-induced clones from healthy vaccinees.

V lost 0 bases to trimming and J lost 5 bases, with 11 bases between them. This CDR3 comprises 14 residues. Per the germline V gene, CDR1 is SGHRS and CDR2 is YFSETQ. Within the ViraFEST assay, antigen-specific CD4+ T cells underwent expansion with viral peptide pools prior to sequencing. Cells that had been cultured for less than 13 days were the source of isolated CD4+ T cells. The vaccine recipients had no prior SARS-CoV-2 infection, with negative nucleocapsid antibodies. After under 2.5 million PBMC were placed in each well, they were cultured with approximately 10 IU/ml IL-2 and roughly 10 ug/ml peptides. A half-volume exchange with IL-2 medium occurred on days 3 and 7. With regard to this clone: Its antigen is as yet unknown.

The chain recombines TRBV5-1 with TRBJ2-5; D might be TRBD2 (6 bases). This receptor was identified in a human donor who received a COVID-19 vaccine. The sequencing here drew on CD4+ T cells from PBMCs cultured with SARS-CoV-2 spike peptides, taken before COVID-19 vaccination. The CDR3 nucleotides read TGCGCCAGCAGCTTGGTAGGAGGGCAGGAGACCCAGTACTTC. Translating gives CASSLVGGQETQYF. Supplemented by reference TRBV5-1 and TRBJ2-5, the full variable domain reads KAGVTQTPRYLIKTRGQQVTLSCSPISGHRSVSWYQQTPGQGLQFLFEYFSETQRNKGNFPGRFSGRQFSNSRSEMNVSTLELGDSALYLCASSLVGGQETQYFGPGTRLLVL.